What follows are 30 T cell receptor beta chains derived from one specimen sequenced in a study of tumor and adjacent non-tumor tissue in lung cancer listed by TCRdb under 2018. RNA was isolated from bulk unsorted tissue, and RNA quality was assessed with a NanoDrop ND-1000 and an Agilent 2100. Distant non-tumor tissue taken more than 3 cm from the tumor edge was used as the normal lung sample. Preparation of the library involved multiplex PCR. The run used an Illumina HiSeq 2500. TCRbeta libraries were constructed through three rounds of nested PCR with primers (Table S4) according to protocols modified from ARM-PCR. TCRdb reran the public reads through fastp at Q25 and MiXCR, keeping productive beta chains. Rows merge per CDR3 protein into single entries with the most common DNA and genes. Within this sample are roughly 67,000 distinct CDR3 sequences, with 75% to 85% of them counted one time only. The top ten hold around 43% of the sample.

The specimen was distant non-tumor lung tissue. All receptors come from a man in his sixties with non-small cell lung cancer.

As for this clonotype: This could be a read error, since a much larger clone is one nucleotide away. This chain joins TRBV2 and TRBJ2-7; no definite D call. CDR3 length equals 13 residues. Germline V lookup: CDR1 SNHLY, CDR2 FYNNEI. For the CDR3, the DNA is TGTGCCAGCAGTGACGAGAGCTCCTGCGAGCAGTACTTC. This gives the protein CASSDESSCEQYF.

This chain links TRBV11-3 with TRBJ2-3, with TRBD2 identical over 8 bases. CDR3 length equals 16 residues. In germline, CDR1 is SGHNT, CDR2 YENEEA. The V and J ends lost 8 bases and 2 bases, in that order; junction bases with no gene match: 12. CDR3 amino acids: CASGPGTSGVTDTQYF. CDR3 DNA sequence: TGTGCCAGCGGCCCAGGAACTAGCGGTGTCACAGATACGCAGTATTTT.

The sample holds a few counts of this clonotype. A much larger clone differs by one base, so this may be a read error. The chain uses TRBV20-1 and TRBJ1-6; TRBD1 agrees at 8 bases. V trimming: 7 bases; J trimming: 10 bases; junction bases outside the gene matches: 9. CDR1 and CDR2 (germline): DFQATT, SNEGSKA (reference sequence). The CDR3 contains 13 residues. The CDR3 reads CSVMDRVGSPLHF. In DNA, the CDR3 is TGCAGTGTTATGGACAGGGTCGGATCACCCCTCCACTTT.

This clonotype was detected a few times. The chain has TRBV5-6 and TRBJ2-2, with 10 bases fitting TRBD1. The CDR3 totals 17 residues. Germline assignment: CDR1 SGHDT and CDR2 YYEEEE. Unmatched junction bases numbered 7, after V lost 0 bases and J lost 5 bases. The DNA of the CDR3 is TGTGCCAGCAGCTTGGACCCGGGACAGGGGAGAACCGGGGAGCTGTTTTTT. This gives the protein CASSLDPGQGRTGELFF.

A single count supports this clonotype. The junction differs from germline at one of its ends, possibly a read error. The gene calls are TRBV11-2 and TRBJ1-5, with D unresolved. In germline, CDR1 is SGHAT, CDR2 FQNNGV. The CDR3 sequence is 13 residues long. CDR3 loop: CSSSFTDNQPQHF. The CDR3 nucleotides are TGTTCCAGCAGCTTCACCGACAATCAGCCCCAACATTTT.

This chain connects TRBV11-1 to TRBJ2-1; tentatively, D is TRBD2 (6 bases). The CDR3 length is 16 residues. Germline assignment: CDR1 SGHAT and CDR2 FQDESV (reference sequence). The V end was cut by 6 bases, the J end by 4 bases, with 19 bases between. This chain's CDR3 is CASSPGTRVGYNEQFF. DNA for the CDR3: TGTGCCAGCAGTCCGGGGACTCGGGTGGGATACAATGAGCAGTTCTTC.

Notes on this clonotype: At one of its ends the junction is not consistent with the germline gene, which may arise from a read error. The CDR3 coding sequence is TGTGCCAGCAGTTACAATATACGCGGGAATTTCCGCCCTGACCAGTCCTTC. This codes for CASSYNIRGNFRPDQSF. The chain combines TRBV6-2 or TRBV6-3 with TRBJ2-1, with a weak D call TRBD2 (6 bases). The CDR3 spans 17 residues. From germline, CDR1 is MNHEY and CDR2 SVGEGT.

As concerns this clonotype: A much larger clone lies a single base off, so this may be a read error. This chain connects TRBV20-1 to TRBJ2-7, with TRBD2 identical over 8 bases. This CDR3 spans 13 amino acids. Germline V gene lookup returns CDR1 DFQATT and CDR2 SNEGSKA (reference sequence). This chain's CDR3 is CNAREGLDYEQYF. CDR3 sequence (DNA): TGCAATGCTAGAGAGGGACTAGACTACGAGCAGTACTTC.

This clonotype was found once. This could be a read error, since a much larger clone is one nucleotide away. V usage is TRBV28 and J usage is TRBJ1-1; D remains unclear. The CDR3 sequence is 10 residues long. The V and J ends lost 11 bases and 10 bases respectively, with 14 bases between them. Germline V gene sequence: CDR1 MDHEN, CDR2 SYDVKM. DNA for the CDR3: TGTGCCGCCCAGGACGTTGGAGCTTTCTTT. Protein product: CAAQDVGAFF.

The CDR3 loop is CTVDRGVSEAFF. CDR3 in DNA: TGCACGGTTGATCGTGGGGTCAGTGAAGCTTTCTTT. The V gene is TRBV29-1, the J gene TRBJ1-1; D is uncertain. The CDR3 sequence is 12 residues long. CDR1 and CDR2 (germline): SQVTM, ANQGSEA.

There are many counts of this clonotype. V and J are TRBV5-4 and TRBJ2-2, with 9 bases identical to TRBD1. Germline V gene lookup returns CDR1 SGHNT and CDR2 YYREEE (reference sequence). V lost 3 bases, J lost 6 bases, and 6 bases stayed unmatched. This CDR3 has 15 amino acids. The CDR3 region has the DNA TGTGCCAGCAGCTCGTGGGACAGGGCCCCCGGGGAGCTGTTTTTT. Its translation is CASSSWDRAPGELFF. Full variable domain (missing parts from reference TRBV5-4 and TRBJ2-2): ETGVTQSPTHLIKTRGQQVTLRCSSQSGHNTVSWYQQALGQGPQFIFQYYREEENGRGNFPPRFSGLQFPNYSSELNVNALELDDSALYLCASSSWDRAPGELFFGEGSRLTVL.

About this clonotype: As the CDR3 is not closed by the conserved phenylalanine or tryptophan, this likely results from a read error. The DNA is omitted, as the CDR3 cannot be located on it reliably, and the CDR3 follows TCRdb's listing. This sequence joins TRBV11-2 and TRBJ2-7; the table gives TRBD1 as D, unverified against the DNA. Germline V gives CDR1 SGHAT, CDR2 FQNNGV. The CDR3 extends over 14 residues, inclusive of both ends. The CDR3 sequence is CASSLFGDSFEQYI.

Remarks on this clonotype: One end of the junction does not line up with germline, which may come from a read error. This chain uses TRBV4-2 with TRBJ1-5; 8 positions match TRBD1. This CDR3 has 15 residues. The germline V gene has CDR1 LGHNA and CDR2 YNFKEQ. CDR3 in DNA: TGTAGCAGCAGCCAGACCGGGACAGGCAAGCAGCCCCAGCATTTC. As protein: CSSSQTGTGKQPQHF.

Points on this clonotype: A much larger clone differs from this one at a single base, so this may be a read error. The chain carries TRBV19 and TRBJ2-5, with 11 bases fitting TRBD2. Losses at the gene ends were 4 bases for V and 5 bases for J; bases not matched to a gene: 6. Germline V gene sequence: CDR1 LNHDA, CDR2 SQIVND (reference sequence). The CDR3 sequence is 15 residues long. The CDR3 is CASSTGLAASETQYF. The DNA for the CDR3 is TGTGCCAGTAGTACGGGACTAGCGGCTTCGGAGACCCAGTACTTC.

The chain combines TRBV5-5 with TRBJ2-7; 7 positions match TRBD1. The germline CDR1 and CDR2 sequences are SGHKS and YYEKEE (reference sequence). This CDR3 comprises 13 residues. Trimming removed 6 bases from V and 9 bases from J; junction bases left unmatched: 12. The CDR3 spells CASNRTGFDGQYF. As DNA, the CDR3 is TGTGCCAGCAACCGGACAGGATTTGACGGGCAGTACTTC.

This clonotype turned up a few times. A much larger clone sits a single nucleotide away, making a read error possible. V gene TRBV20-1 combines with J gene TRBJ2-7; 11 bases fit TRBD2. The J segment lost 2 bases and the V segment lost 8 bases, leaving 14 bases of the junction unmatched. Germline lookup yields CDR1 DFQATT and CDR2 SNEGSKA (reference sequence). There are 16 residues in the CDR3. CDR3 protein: CSPLAGGPVTPYEQYF. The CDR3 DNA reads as TGCAGTCCATTAGCGGGAGGGCCCGTAACACCCTACGAGCAGTACTTC.

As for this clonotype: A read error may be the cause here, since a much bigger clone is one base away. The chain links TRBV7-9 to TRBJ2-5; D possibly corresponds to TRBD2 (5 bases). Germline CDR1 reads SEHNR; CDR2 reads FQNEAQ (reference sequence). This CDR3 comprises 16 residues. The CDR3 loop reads CASSPSPTAGIEIQYF. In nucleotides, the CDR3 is TGTGCCAGCAGCCCTAGCCCCACTGCCGGGATTGAGATCCAGTACTTC.

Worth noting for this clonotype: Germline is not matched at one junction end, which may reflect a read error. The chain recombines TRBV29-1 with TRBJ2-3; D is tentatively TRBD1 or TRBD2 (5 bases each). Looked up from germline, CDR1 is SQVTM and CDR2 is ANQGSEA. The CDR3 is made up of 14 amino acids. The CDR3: CSDDATASIDTQYF. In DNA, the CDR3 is TGCAGCGATGACGCGACAGCTAGCATAGATACGCAGTATTTT.

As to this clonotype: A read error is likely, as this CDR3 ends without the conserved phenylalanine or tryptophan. CDR3 coding DNA: TGTGCCAGCAGTTACACCACAGGGGGTGTAGGCGAAGCTTTCATT. Protein: CASSYTTGGVGEAFI. V and J are TRBV6-5 and TRBJ1-1, with TRBD1 matching over 8 bases. Looked up from germline, CDR1 is MNHEY and CDR2 is SVGAGI. This CDR3 has 15 residues. With 2 bases clipped from V and 8 bases from J, the junction kept 10 bases outside the gene matches.

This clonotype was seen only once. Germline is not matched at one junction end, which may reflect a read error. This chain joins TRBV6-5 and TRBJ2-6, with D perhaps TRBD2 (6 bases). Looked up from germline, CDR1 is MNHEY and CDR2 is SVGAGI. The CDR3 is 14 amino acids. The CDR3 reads CTSSGLSGANVITF. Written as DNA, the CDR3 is TGCACCAGCAGCGGGCTATCTGGGGCCAACGTCATCACTTTC.

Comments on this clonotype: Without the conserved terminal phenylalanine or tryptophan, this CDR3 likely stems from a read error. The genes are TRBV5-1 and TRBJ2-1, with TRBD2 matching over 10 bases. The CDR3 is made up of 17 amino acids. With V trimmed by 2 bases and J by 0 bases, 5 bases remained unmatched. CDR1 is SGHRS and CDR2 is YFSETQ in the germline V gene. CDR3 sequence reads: CASSLTSGASSYNEQFL. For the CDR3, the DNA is TGCGCCAGCAGCTTAACTAGCGGGGCGAGCTCCTACAATGAGCAGTTCTTA.

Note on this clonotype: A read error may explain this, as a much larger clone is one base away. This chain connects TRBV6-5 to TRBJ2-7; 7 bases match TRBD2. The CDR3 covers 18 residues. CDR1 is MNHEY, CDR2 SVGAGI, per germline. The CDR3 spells CASSYAASGYSSPYEHYF. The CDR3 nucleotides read TGTGCCAGCAGTTACGCTGCTAGCGGATACTCCTCACCCTACGAGCATTACTTC.

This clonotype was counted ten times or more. The CDR3 sequence is CASTRGGTTDTQYF. CDR3 nucleotides: TGTGCCAGCACCCGGGGCGGGACCACAGATACGCAGTATTTT. This sequence joins TRBV28 and TRBJ2-3; a weak D match, TRBD2 (6 bases). With 7 bases removed from V and 2 bases from J, the gap between germline ends came to 13 bases. This CDR3 spans 14 amino acids. CDR1 is MDHEN and CDR2 is SYDVKM in the germline V gene.

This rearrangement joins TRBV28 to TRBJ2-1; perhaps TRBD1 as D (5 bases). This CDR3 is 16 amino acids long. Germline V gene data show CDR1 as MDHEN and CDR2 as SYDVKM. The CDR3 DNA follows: TGTGTCACCAGTTTACTGACAGCTGGTACGTCCAATGAGCAGTTCTTC. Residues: CVTSLLTAGTSNEQFF.

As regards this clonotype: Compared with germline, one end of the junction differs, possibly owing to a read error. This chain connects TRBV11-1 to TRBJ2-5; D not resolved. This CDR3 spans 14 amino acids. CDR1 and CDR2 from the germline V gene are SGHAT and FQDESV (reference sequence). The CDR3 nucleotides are TGTGCCAGCAACAAAGACACGTACCAAGAGACCCATTATTTC. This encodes CASNKDTYQETHYF.

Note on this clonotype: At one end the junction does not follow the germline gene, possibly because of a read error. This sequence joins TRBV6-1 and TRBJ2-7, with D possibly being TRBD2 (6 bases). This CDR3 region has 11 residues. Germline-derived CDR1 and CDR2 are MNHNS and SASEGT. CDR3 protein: CASLEPGEQYF. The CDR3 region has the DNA TGTGCCAGCTTAGAGCCGGGGGAGCAGTACTTT.

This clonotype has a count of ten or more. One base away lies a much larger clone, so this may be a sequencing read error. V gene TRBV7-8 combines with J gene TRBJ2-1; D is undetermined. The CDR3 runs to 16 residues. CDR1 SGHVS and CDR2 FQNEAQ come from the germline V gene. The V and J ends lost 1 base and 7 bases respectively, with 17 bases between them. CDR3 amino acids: CASSLEWISVQNEQFF. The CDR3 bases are TGTGCCAGCAGCTTAGAATGGATAAGCGTTCAAAATGAGCAGTTCTTC.

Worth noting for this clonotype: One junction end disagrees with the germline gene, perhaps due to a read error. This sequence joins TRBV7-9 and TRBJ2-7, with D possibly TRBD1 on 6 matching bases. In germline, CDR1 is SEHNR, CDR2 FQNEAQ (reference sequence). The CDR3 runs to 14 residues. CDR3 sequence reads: CASSSMGASYERYF. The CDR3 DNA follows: TGTGCCAGCAGTTCCATGGGGGCCTCCTACGAGCGGTACTTC.

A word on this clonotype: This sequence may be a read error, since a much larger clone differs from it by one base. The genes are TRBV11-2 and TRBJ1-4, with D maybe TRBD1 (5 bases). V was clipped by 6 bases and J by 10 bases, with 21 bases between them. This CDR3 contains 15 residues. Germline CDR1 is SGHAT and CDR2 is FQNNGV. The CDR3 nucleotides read TGTGCCAGCAGGTTCTCCCTTGGGGGAACCGCAAAACTGTTTTTT. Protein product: CASRFSLGGTAKLFF.

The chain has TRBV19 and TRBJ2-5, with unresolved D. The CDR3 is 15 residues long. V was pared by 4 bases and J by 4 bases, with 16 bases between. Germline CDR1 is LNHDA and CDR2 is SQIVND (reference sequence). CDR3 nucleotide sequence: TGTGCCAGTAGTACCCAACGACTTACGAGAGAGACCCAGTACTTC. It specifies CASSTQRLTRETQYF.